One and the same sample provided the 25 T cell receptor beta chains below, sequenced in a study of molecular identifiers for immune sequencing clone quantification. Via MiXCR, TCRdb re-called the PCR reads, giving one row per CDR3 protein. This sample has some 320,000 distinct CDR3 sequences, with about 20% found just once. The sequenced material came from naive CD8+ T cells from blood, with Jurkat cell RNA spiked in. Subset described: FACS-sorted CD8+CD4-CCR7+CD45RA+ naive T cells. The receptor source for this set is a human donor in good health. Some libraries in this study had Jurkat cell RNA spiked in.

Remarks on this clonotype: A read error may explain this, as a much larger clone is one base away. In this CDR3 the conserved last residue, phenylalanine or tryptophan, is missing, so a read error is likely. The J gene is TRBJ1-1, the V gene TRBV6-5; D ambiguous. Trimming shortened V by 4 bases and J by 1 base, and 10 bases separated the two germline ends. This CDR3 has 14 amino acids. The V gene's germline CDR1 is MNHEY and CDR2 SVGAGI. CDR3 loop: CASSLNDPNTEAFS. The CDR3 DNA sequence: TGTGCCAGCAGTTTGAATGATCCGAACACTGAAGCTTTCTCT.

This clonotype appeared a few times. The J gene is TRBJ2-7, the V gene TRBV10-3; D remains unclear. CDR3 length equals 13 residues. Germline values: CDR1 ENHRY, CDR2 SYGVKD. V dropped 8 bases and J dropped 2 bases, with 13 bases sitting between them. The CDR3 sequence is CAIALDGTYEQYF. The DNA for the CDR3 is TGTGCCATCGCCTTGGACGGAACCTACGAGCAGTACTTC.

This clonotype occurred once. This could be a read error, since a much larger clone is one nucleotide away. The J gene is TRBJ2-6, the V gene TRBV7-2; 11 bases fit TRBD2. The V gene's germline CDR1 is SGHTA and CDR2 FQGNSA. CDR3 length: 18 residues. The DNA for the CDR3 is TGTGCCGGCAGCTTAGTTGTAGCGGGAGGGCCTGGGGCCAACGTCCTGACTTTC. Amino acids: CAGSLVVAGGPGANVLTF. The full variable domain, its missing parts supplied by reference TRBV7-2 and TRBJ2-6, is GAGVSQSPSNKVTEKGKDVELRCDPISGHTALYWYRQSLGQGLEFLIYFQGNSAPDKSGLPSDRFSAERTGGSVSTLTIQRTQQEDSAVYLCAGSLVVAGGPGANVLTFGAGSRLTVL.

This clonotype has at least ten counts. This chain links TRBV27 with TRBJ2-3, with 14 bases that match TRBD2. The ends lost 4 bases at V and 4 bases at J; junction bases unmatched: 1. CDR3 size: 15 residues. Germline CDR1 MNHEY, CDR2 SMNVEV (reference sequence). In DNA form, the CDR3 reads TGTGCCAGCAGTTGGGGACTAGCGGGAGCAGATACGCAGTATTTT. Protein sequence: CASSWGLAGADTQYF.

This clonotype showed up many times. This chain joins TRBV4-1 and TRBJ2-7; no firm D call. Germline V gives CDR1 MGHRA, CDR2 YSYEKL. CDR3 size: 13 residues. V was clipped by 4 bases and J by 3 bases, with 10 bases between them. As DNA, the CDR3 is TGCGCCAGCAGCCCCCGCAAATACTACGAGCAGTACTTC. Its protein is CASSPRKYYEQYF.

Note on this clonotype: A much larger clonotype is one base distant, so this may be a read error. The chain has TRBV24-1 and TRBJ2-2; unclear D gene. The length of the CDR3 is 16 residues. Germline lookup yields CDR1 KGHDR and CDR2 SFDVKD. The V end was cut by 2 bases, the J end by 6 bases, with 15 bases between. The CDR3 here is CATSDWRQFNAGELFF. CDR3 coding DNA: TGTGCCACCAGTGATTGGCGGCAATTCAACGCCGGGGAGCTGTTTTTT.

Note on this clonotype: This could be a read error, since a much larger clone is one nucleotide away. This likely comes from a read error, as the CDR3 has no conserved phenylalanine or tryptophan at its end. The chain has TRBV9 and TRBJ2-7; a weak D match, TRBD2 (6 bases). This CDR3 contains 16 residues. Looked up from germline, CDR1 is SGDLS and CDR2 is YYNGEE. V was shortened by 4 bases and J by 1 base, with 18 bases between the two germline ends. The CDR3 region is CASSPGVSGDSYEQYL. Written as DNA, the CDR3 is TGTGCCAGCAGCCCAGGAGTATCGGGGGATTCCTACGAGCAGTACCTC.

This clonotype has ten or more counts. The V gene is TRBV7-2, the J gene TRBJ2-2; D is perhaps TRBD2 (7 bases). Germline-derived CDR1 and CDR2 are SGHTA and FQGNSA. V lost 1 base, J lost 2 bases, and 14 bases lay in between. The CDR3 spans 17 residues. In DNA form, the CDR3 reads TGTGCCAGCAGCTTAGGCTTGACGGGGGGCAACACCGGGGAGCTGTTTTTT. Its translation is CASSLGLTGGNTGELFF.

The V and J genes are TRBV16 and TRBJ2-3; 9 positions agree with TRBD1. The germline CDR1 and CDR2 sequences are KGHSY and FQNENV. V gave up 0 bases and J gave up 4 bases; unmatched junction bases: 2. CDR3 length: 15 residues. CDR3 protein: CASSQSRQGADTQYF. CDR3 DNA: TGTGCCAGCAGCCAATCCCGACAGGGGGCAGATACGCAGTATTTT. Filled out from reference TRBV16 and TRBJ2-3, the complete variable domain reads GEEVAQTPKHLVRGEGQKAKLYCAPIKGHSYVFWYQQVLKNEFKFLISFQNENVFDETGMPKERFSAKCLPNSPCSLEIQATKLEDSAVYFCASSQSRQGADTQYFGPGTRLTVL.

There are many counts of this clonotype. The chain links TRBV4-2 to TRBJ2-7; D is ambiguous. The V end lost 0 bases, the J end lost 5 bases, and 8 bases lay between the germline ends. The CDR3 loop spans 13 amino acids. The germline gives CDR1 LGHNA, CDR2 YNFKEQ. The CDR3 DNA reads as TGTGCCAGCAGCCAAGAAAAATGGGACGAGCAGTACTTC. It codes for CASSQEKWDEQYF.

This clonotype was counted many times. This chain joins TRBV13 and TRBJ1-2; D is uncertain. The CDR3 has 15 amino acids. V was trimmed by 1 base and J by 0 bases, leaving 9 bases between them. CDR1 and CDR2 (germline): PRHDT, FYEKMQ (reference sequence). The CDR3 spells CASSLERSTNYGYTF. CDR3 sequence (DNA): TGTGCCAGCAGCTTAGAAAGGTCAACTAACTATGGCTACACCTTC.

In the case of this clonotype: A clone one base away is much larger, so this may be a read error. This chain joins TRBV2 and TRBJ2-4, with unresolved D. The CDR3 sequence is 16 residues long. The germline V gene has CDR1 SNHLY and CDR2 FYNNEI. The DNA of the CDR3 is TGTGCCACCAATTGGACCCCCGGCGACGCCAAAACCATTCAGTACTTC. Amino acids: CATNWTPGDAKTIQYF.

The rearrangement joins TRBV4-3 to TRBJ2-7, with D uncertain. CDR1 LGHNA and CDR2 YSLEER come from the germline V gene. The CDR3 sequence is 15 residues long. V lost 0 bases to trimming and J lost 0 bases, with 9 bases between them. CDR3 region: CASSQDRKSSYEQYF. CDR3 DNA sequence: TGCGCCAGCAGCCAAGATCGGAAGAGCTCCTACGAGCAGTACTTC.

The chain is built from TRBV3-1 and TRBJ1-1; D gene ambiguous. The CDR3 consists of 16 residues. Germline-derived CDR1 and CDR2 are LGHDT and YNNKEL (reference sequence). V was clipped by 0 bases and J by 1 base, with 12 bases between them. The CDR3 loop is CASSQDQGRSNTEAFF. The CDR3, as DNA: TGTGCCAGCAGCCAAGACCAAGGACGTTCGAACACTGAAGCTTTCTTT.

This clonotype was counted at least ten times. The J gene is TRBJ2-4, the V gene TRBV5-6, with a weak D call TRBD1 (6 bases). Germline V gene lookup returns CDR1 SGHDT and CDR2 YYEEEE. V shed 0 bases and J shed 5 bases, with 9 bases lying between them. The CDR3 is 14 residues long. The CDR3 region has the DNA TGTGCCAGCAGCTTGGCACAGGGCCAAAACATTCAGTACTTC. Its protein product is CASSLAQGQNIQYF.

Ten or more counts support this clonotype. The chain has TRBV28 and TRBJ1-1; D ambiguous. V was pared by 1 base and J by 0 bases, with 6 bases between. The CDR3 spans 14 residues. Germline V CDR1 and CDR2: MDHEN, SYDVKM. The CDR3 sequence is CASSLYGVNTEAFF. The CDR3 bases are TGTGCCAGCAGTTTATACGGGGTGAACACTGAAGCTTTCTTT.

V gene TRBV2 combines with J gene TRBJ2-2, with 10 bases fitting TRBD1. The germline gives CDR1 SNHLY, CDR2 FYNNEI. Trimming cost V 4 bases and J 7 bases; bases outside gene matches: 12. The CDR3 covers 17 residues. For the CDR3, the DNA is TGTGCCAGCAGTGCCTCCCGACAGGGGGCGCTGAACGGGGAGCTGTTTTTT. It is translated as CASSASRQGALNGELFF.

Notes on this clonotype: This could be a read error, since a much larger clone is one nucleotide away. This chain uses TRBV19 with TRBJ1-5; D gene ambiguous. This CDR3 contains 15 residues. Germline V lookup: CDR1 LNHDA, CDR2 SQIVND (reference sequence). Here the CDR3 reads CAGSIGRLSNQPQHF. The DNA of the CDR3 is TGTGCCGGTAGTATTGGACGGCTTAGCAATCAGCCCCAGCATTTT.

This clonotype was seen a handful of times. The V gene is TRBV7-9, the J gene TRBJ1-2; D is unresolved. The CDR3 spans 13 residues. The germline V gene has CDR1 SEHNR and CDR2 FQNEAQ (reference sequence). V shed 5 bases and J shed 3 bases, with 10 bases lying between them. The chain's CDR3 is CASSKTEHYGYTF. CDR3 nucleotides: TGTGCCAGCAGCAAAACCGAGCACTATGGCTACACCTTC.

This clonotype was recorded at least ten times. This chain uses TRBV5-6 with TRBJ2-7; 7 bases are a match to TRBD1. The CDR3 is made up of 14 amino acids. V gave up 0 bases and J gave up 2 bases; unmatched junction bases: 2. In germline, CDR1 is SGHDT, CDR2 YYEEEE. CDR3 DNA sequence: TGTGCCAGCAGCTTGGGGGGACAGCCCTACGAGCAGTACTTC. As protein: CASSLGGQPYEQYF.

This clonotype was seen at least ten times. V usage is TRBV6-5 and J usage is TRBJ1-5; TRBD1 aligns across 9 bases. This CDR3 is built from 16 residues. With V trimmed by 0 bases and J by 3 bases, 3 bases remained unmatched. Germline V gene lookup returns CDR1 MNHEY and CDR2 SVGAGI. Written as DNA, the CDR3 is TGTGCCAGCAGTTACTCGGGACAGGGCAACAATCAGCCCCAGCATTTT. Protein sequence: CASSYSGQGNNQPQHF.

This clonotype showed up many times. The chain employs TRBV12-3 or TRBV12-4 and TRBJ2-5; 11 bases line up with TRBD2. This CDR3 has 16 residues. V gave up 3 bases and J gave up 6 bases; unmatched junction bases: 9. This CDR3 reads CASSFSGGAPGKTQYF. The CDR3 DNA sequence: TGTGCCAGCAGTTTTAGCGGGGGGGCCCCAGGAAAGACCCAGTACTTC.

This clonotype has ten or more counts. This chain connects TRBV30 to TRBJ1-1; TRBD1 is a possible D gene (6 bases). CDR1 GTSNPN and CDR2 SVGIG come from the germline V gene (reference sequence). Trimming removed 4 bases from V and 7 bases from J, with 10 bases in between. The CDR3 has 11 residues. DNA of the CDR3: TGTGCCTGGACTGGGGGCATTGAAGCTTTCTTT. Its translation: CAWTGGIEAFF.

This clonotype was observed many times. CDR3 nucleotides: TGTGCCAGCAGCACACCTTCGGACAGGGCCAATGGCTACACCTTC. Its translation is CASSTPSDRANGYTF. The chain combines TRBV7-9 with TRBJ1-2, with 8 bases that match TRBD1. The CDR3 spans 15 residues. Trimming took 5 bases from V and 6 from J; bases not matched to a gene: 11. The germline CDR1 and CDR2 sequences are SEHNR and FQNEAQ (reference sequence).

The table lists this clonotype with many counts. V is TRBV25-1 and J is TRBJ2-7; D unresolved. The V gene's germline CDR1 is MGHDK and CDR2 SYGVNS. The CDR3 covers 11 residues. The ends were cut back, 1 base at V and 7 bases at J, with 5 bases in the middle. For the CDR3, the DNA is TGTGCCAGCAGTGAATGGCCTGAGCAGTACTTC. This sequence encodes CASSEWPEQYF.